Sequencing of this T cell receptor beta chain was carried out in a study of T-cell memory formation after mild COVID-19. The CDR3 contains 12 residues. Germline assignment: CDR1 DFQATT and CDR2 SNEGSKA (reference sequence). Trimming took 2 bases from V and 7 from J, leaving 12 bases between them. MiXCR, run by TCRdb on the 5' RACE reads, gives a single entry per CDR3 protein. This table has around 250,000 distinct CDR3 sequences, 15% to 20% appearing once. The sequenced sample was PBMCs or a T cell subset sorted from them (not recorded which). The sequence was collected from a man younger than 35 who had mild COVID-19 (a few samples of this study predate the infection). Cell type and time point are not known. The chain carries TRBV20-1 and TRBJ2-7; D gene unclear. The CDR3 loop is CSARNYSGEQYF. Here the CDR3 DNA reads TGCAGTGCTAGAAACTACTCCGGAGAGCAGTACTTC.